This entry lists 14 T cell receptor beta chains sequenced from one sample in a study of cytomegalovirus exposure and HLA in healthy donors. Primers for the PCR totalled 60 Vbeta and 13 Jbeta. The repertoire was sequenced with immunoSEQ multiplex PCR; TCRdb's copy has only in-frame clones and lacks some. Of 150,000 to 200,000 clones in the sample, roughly three quarters are singletons; the top ten hold under 9%. The specimen sequenced was PBMCs. Receptors originate from a woman aged 40 to 55 in good health and CMV-seropositive.

The chain employs TRBV7-2 and TRBJ2-5, with 7 bases aligning to TRBD1. Trimming took 5 bases from V and 5 from J; bases not matched to a gene: 8. The germline gives CDR1 SGHTA, CDR2 FQGNSA. CDR3 length equals 14 residues. The chain's CDR3 is CASSRTGVRETQYF. Written as DNA, the CDR3 is TGTGCCAGCAGCCGAACAGGGGTGAGGGAGACCCAGTACTTC.

The rearrangement joins TRBV29-1 to TRBJ1-1; D is uncertain. The V gene lost 5 bases and the J gene lost 4 bases, with 17 bases spanning the gap. Germline V gene data show CDR1 as SQVTM and CDR2 as ANQGSEA. The CDR3 is 14 residues long. DNA of the CDR3: TGCAGCGTTTCTTCCTCGGACTATAGCACTGAAGCTTTCTTT. It translates to CSVSSSDYSTEAFF.

This chain joins TRBV15 and TRBJ1-5; no clear D gene. V was shortened by 0 bases and J by 5 bases, with 11 bases between the two germline ends. The CDR3 is made up of 15 amino acids. The germline V gene encodes CDR1 LNHNV and CDR2 YYDKDF (reference sequence). As DNA, the CDR3 is TGTGCCACCAGCAGAGATCCGAGGAGTGATCAGCCCCAGCATTTT. This translates into CATSRDPRSDQPQHF.

The chain couples TRBV7-8 to TRBJ1-1, with a tentative D call TRBD1 (5 bases). From germline, CDR1 is SGHVS and CDR2 FQNEAQ. V lost 2 bases and J 4 bases, leaving 8 bases between the germline ends. This CDR3 comprises 13 residues. The CDR3 is CASSLSGFTEAFF. CDR3 DNA: TGTGCCAGCAGCTTATCAGGGTTCACTGAAGCTTTCTTT.

The chain has TRBV28 and TRBJ1-4; D remains unclear. Germline V gene data show CDR1 as MDHEN and CDR2 as SYDVKM. The CDR3 runs 14 residues. V was trimmed by 5 bases and J by 5 bases, leaving 12 bases between them. The CDR3 DNA sequence: TGTGCCAGCAGTGGGCCGACGGCAAATGAAAAACTGTTTTTT. Protein: CASSGPTANEKLFF.

The chain joins TRBV29-1 to TRBJ2-7; D gene unclear. V gave up 6 bases and J gave up 3 bases, with 9 bases separating them. The CDR3 runs to 11 residues. Germline-derived CDR1 and CDR2 are SQVTM and ANQGSEA. CDR3: CSVKTSYEQYF. DNA for the CDR3: TGCAGCGTGAAAACCAGCTACGAGCAGTACTTC.

V gene TRBV7-2 combines with J gene TRBJ2-3; D is perhaps TRBD2 (6 bases). CDR1 SGHTA and CDR2 FQGNSA come from the germline V gene. Trimming shortened V by 5 bases and J by 3 bases, and 12 bases separated the two germline ends. The CDR3 covers 14 residues. This CDR3 reads CASSAGGRTDTQYF. The CDR3 DNA sequence: TGTGCCAGCAGCGCTGGGGGGAGAACAGATACGCAGTATTTT.

The chain couples TRBV2 to TRBJ1-1, with D unresolved. CDR3 length: 12 residues. Per the germline V gene, CDR1 is SNHLY and CDR2 is FYNNEI. Trimming took 8 bases from V and 1 from J, leaving 8 bases between them. DNA for the CDR3: TGTGCCAGCGGGCTTTGGAACACTGAAGCTTTCTTT. It yields the protein CASGLWNTEAFF.

This clone was seen a few times. The same CDR3 arises from other DNA sequences in this sample as well. The gene calls are TRBV19 and TRBJ2-2; tentative D call: TRBD1 (6 bases). The CDR3 consists of 16 residues. Germline CDR1 is LNHDA and CDR2 is SQIVND (reference sequence). V was trimmed by 6 bases and J by 6 bases, leaving 20 bases between them. The CDR3 protein is CASRRTFSTGPGELFF. The DNA of the CDR3 is TGTGCCAGTAGGAGAACCTTTTCGACAGGTCCCGGGGAGCTGTTTTTT.

The chain joins TRBV7-6 to TRBJ2-3; D is unresolved. Germline V gives CDR1 SGHVS, CDR2 FNYEAQ. Trimming shortened V by 1 base and J by 0 bases, and 8 bases separated the two germline ends. This CDR3 region has 15 residues. Here the CDR3 reads CASSLGRISTDTQYF. CDR3 DNA: TGTGCCAGCAGCTTAGGGCGGATTAGCACAGATACGCAGTATTTT.

This clone has more than one count but fewer than ten. The rearrangement joins TRBV25-1 to TRBJ1-1; no clear D. The V gene's germline CDR1 is MGHDK and CDR2 SYGVNS. This CDR3 has 14 residues. V gave up 0 bases and J gave up 1 base, with 6 bases separating them. The CDR3 region has the DNA TGTGCCAGCAGTGAATATAAGCAGAACACTGAAGCTTTCTTT. Translated: CASSEYKQNTEAFF.

The chain joins TRBV4-2 to TRBJ2-7; D not certain. There are 13 residues in the CDR3. CDR1 is LGHNA and CDR2 is YNFKEQ in the germline V gene. V was shortened by 0 bases and J by 2 bases, with 5 bases between the two germline ends. As DNA, the CDR3 is TGTGCCAGCAGCCAAGACCCTACCTACGAGCAGTACTTC. Translated, it gives CASSQDPTYEQYF.

The chain uses TRBV10-2 and TRBJ1-6; D call uncertain. Germline-derived CDR1 and CDR2 are WSHSY and SAAADI. Trimming removed 6 bases at V and 9 bases at J, with 9 bases between. This CDR3 is built from 12 residues. CDR3 nucleotide sequence: TGCGCCAGCAGGAGCCTGAGTTCACCCCTCCACTTT. Amino acid sequence: CASRSLSSPLHF.

The rearrangement links TRBV15 to TRBJ1-2; TRBD1 aligns across 7 bases. Per germline, CDR1 LNHNV and CDR2 YYDKDF (reference sequence). Losses at the gene ends were 3 bases for V and 7 bases for J; bases not matched to a gene: 8. CDR3 length: 14 residues. The CDR3 loop is CATSSRGAWGGYTF. CDR3 bases: TGTGCCACCAGCAGCAGGGGGGCTTGGGGTGGCTACACCTTC. The whole variable domain, remainder taken from reference TRBV15 and TRBJ1-2, is DAMVIQNPRYQVTQFGKPVTLSCSQTLNHNVMYWYQQKSSQAPKLLFHYYDKDFNNEADTPDNFQSRRPNTSFCFLDIRSPGLGDTAMYLCATSSRGAWGGYTFGSGTRLTVV.